This TCR beta chain comes out of a study of early T cells in non-severe SARS-CoV-2 infection. TCRdb used MiXCR to reprocess the 5' RACE reads, holding one entry per CDR3 protein. The sample contains 40,000 to 55,000 distinct CDR3 sequences, about 25% of which appear only once. This clonotype was found once. Its antigen is still unknown. Overall study findings and caveats: Private and CD4 specificities were missed by VDJdb matching, skewed to anti-spike CD8.

Per germline, CDR1 MRHNA and CDR2 SNTAGT. This CDR3 has 15 residues. The V and J ends lost 0 bases and 1 base respectively, with 9 bases between them. Sequenced here: whole blood, sampled at baseline. The clonotype was recovered from an adult who was a healthcare worker with PCR-confirmed SARS-CoV-2 infection or an uninfected control (not recorded which). The V call is TRBV6-4, the J call TRBJ1-1, with D possibly being TRBD1 (6 bases). CDR3: CASSDSRGGNTEAFF. For the CDR3, the DNA is TGTGCCAGCAGTGACTCCCGAGGGGGGAACACTGAAGCTTTCTTT.